The clone carrying this T cell receptor beta chain was recorded once. The antigen is unknown. A read error may be the cause here, since a much bigger clone is one base away. The sample belongs to a study of shared clonotypes between healthy human individuals. Study-level findings and limits: Non-shared clonotypes had lower generation probabilities than those shared by all four donors. Clonotype sharing levels among donors were expected to vary with sequencing depth.

V lost 0 bases, J lost 9 bases, and 17 bases lay in between. The V gene's germline CDR1 is GTSNPN and CDR2 SVGIG (reference sequence). The CDR3 is 14 residues long. On sorted subsets, replicate PCRs used 150 to 250 ng DNA, or 25,000 to 35,000 T cell genomes. Only in-frame clones appear in the TCRdb table, and some are missing; sequencing was by immunoSEQ multiplex PCR. The data contain over 2 million clones, 85% to 95% of them singletons. CD45RO-negative, CCR7-selected cells formed the naive CD8 fraction, which excluded terminally differentiated effector memory CD45RA+ cells. Sequencing input: naive CD8+ T cells sorted from blood. This receptor was obtained from a man aged 18 to 35 in good health. The chain has TRBV30 and TRBJ1-2; TRBD1 might be the D (5 bases). This chain's CDR3 is CAWSVGRDGVSYTF. The CDR3 coding sequence is TGTGCCTGGAGTGTAGGTCGGGACGGTGTGAGCTACACCTTC.